Sequencing of this T cell receptor beta chain was carried out in a study of cytomegalovirus exposure and HLA in healthy donors. This PCR relied on a set of 60 Vbeta primers and 13 Jbeta primers. Libraries were prepared by immunoSEQ multiplex PCR; TCRdb keeps only in-frame clonotypes and omits some of them. The sample yields about 110,000 clones, over 75% seen once. V shed 5 bases and J shed 4 bases, with 11 bases lying between them. The CDR3 is 13 residues long. The germline V gene has CDR1 GTSNPN and CDR2 SVGIG (reference sequence). The chain recombines TRBV30 with TRBJ1-4, with D maybe TRBD1 (6 bases). The receptor's source is a man younger than 45 in good health and CMV-seropositive. Sequencing used PBMCs. Here the CDR3 DNA reads TGTGCCTGGGCTGGACAGAGTAATGAAAAACTGTTTTTT. It encodes CAWAGQSNEKLFF.